Listed here are 11 T cell receptor beta chains from one sample, sequenced in a study of shared clonotypes between healthy human individuals. Data came from immunoSEQ multiplex PCR; TCRdb stores just in-frame clones and leaves some out. The sample carries some 690,000 clones, 90% recorded once. The specimen was memory CD8+ T cells from PBMCs. Subset indicated: CD45RO+ cells pooled with CCR7-negative TemRA cells. Receptors were obtained from a man aged 18-30 years in good health. Some clones in this sample may be carry-over from other donors' samples.

J is TRBJ1-2 and V is TRBV7-9; no clear D. V gave up 3 bases and J gave up 3 bases, with 5 bases separating them. The CDR3 extends over 12 amino acids. Germline CDR1 and CDR2: SEHNR and FQNEAQ (reference sequence). CDR3 protein: CASSFHYYGYTF. The CDR3 DNA reads as TGTGCCAGCAGCTTCCATTACTATGGCTACACCTTC.

The rearrangement joins TRBV28 to TRBJ1-3, with no clear D. Looked up from germline, CDR1 is MDHEN and CDR2 is SYDVKM. The CDR3 extends over 14 amino acids. The V gene lost 3 bases and the J gene lost 0 bases, with 6 bases spanning the gap. The chain's CDR3 is CASSLGISGNTIYF. The CDR3 DNA reads as TGTGCCAGCAGTTTGGGTATCTCTGGAAACACCATATATTTT. The full variable domain, its missing parts supplied by reference TRBV28 and TRBJ1-3, is DVKVTQSSRYLVKRTGEKVFLECVQDMDHENMFWYRQDPGLGLRLIYFSYDVKMKEKGDIPEGYSVSREKKERFSLILESASTNQTSMYLCASSLGISGNTIYFGEGSWLTVV.

The V gene is TRBV30, the J gene TRBJ2-3; 15 positions agree with TRBD2. Germline V gene sequence: CDR1 GTSNPN, CDR2 SVGIG (reference sequence). Trimming removed 3 bases from V and 5 bases from J; junction bases left unmatched: 21. The length of the CDR3 is 21 residues. The CDR3 region is CAWRDPEGTSGRPTVGDTQYF. The CDR3 DNA sequence: TGTGCCTGGAGGGACCCCGAAGGGACTAGCGGGAGGCCTACGGTAGGAGATACGCAGTATTTT.

The CDR3 is CASSLWGGRWTRYGYTF. The CDR3 nucleotides read TGTGCCAGCAGTTTATGGGGGGGGCGGTGGACCCGCTATGGCTACACCTTC. V usage is TRBV28 and J usage is TRBJ1-2, with D maybe TRBD1 (6 bases). The germline V gene encodes CDR1 MDHEN and CDR2 SYDVKM. The V and J ends lost 0 bases and 4 bases respectively, with 18 bases between them. This CDR3 is built from 17 residues.

The chain carries TRBV7-2 and TRBJ2-1; maybe TRBD2 (6 bases). This CDR3 contains 15 residues. Germline V lookup: CDR1 SGHTA, CDR2 FQGNSA. The V and J ends lost 1 base and 7 bases respectively, with 14 bases between them. DNA for the CDR3: TGTGCCAGCAGCTTAGGAATAGGACTATTGAATGAGCAGTTCTTC. Its translation is CASSLGIGLLNEQFF.

This chain connects TRBV19 to TRBJ2-1; the match to TRBD1 covers 8 bases. In germline, CDR1 is LNHDA, CDR2 SQIVND (reference sequence). The CDR3 covers 15 residues. V was clipped by 8 bases and J by 3 bases; unmatched bases: 9. CDR3 region: CASEQGRGLYNEQFF. The DNA for the CDR3 is TGTGCCAGTGAACAGGGCAGGGGGCTCTACAATGAGCAGTTCTTC.

V is TRBV30 and J is TRBJ1-2; D is unresolved. This CDR3 comprises 15 residues. Germline-derived CDR1 and CDR2 are GTSNPN and SVGIG (reference sequence). The V end was cut by 1 base, the J end by 8 bases, with 20 bases between. The CDR3 protein is CAWSAPILPMGGYTF. The CDR3 nucleotides are TGTGCCTGGAGTGCCCCTATTCTCCCTATGGGGGGCTACACCTTC.

The V and J genes are TRBV2 and TRBJ2-6; D is undetermined. CDR3 length: 15 residues. Germline V gene sequence: CDR1 SNHLY, CDR2 FYNNEI. V was pared by 1 base and J by 2 bases, with 6 bases between. CDR3 residues: CASSEDRAGANVLTF. The DNA of the CDR3 is TGTGCCAGCAGTGAAGATCGGGCTGGGGCCAACGTCCTGACTTTC. The variable domain in full, with the rest retrieved from reference TRBV2 and TRBJ2-6, is EPEVTQTPSHQVTQMGQEVILRCVPISNHLYFYWYRQILGQKVEFLVSFYNNEISEKSEIFDDQFSVERPDGSNFTLKIRSTKLEDSAMYFCASSEDRAGANVLTFGAGSRLTVL.

The chain links TRBV5-1 to TRBJ2-7, with D possibly matching TRBD2 (6 bases). Germline CDR1 SGHRS, CDR2 YFSETQ. The CDR3 is 16 residues long. V was cut by 3 bases and J by 5 bases, with 21 bases left in between. The CDR3 here is CASSSPPLGGSDEQYF. Here the CDR3 DNA reads TGCGCCAGCAGCTCACCCCCTCTGGGGGGATCTGACGAGCAGTACTTC.

The gene calls are TRBV27 and TRBJ2-1, with no clear D. The CDR3 covers 14 residues. Germline V gene lookup returns CDR1 MNHEY and CDR2 SMNVEV (reference sequence). Trimming took 5 bases from V and 0 from J, leaving 8 bases between them. CDR3 loop: CASSGLPSYNEQFF. The CDR3 nucleotides are TGTGCCAGCAGTGGATTGCCCTCCTACAATGAGCAGTTCTTC.

This chain links TRBV7-6 with TRBJ2-3, with 10 bases matching TRBD1. The CDR3 runs to 17 residues. Germline-derived CDR1 and CDR2 are SGHVS and FNYEAQ. With V trimmed by 4 bases and J by 0 bases, 7 bases remained unmatched. The CDR3 protein is CASSWDRGASSTDTQYF. CDR3 nucleotide sequence: TGTGCCAGCAGCTGGGACAGGGGAGCTTCTAGCACAGATACGCAGTATTTT.